The 16 T cell receptor beta chains below all came from one sample that was sequenced in a study of post-analysis software for immune sequencing data (dated by TCRdb to between 2015 and 2017). The paper's findings and limits, for the study overall: Significantly higher frequencies in patients than in controls were found for roughly 5 TRBV segments, including TRBV5-6, TRBV5-1 and TRBV20-1.

Library construction relied on PCR. The sample was run on an Illumina HiSeq 2500. Unique molecular identifiers were incorporated into TCR beta cDNA libraries to reduce PCR and sequencing biases. TCRdb took the public reads, trimmed them with fastp at Q25, ran MiXCR for clone calling and kept in-frame beta chains. Entries are consolidated by CDR3 protein sequence, retaining the most common genes and DNA. This sample lists hundreds of thousands of distinct CDR3 sequences; 55% to 60% were detected once. The ten largest clonotypes hold about 10% of the sample. The antigens these receptors bind are not known. The material sequenced was blood. All receptors derive from a girl between 2 and 10 years old with multiple sclerosis.

This chain joins TRBV6-5 and TRBJ2-5; 9 positions agree with TRBD1. The germline V gene has CDR1 MNHEY and CDR2 SVGAGI. The CDR3 runs to 13 residues. Trimming at V came to 4 bases and at J to 11 bases, leaving 8 bases not matched to a gene. Written as DNA, the CDR3 is TGTGCCAGCAGTTCTAATTCCGGGACAGGGCAGTACTTC. Protein: CASSSNSGTGQYF.

The genes are TRBV10-1 and TRBJ2-5; perhaps TRBD2 as D (6 bases). Trimming removed 0 bases from V and 13 bases from J, with 15 bases in between. The length of the CDR3 is 13 residues. The germline CDR1 and CDR2 sequences are WNHNN and SYGVQD (reference sequence). CDR3 residues: CASSESGTGERYF. The CDR3 bases are TGCGCCAGCAGTGAGTCGGGGACGGGGGAGCGGTACTTC.

The rearrangement links TRBV6-2 or TRBV6-3 to TRBJ2-5; TRBD2 aligns across 7 bases. The CDR3 length is 15 residues. Trimming at V came to 2 bases and at J to 2 bases, leaving 5 bases not matched to a gene. CDR1 is MNHEY, CDR2 SVGEGT, per germline. The CDR3 spells CASSYISAGQETQYF. CDR3 nucleotide sequence: TGTGCCAGCAGTTACATCTCAGCGGGGCAAGAGACCCAGTACTTC.

The chain employs TRBV6-1 and TRBJ2-2, with D possibly TRBD1 on 5 matching bases. V lost 6 bases and J 3 bases, leaving 14 bases between the germline ends. The CDR3 has 15 amino acids. In germline, CDR1 is MNHNS, CDR2 SASEGT. DNA for the CDR3: TGTGCCAGCAGCGATGGGGCAGGAGACACCGGGGAGCTGTTTTTT. Protein sequence: CASSDGAGDTGELFF.

This clonotype was found a few times. This sequence joins TRBV12-3 or TRBV12-4 and TRBJ2-1; D uncertain. Trimming left V 3 bases short and J 1 base short, with 1 base between. The CDR3 is 12 amino acids. The CDR3 DNA sequence: TGTGCCAGCAGTTTTTCCTACAATGAGCAGTTCTTC. Translating it yields CASSFSYNEQFF.

This clonotype was seen only a few times. V is TRBV28 and J is TRBJ2-3, with TRBD1 identical over 9 bases. CDR3 length: 15 amino acids. Germline V lookup: CDR1 MDHEN, CDR2 SYDVKM. Germline trimming cut 2 bases from V and 3 bases from J; bases unmatched to any gene: 3. CDR3 sequence (DNA): TGTGCCAGCAGTTTAACCGGGACAGGGACAGATACGCAGTATTTT. It encodes CASSLTGTGTDTQYF.

This clonotype was seen only once. The J gene is TRBJ1-1, the V gene TRBV7-9, with D possibly matching TRBD1 (5 bases). CDR1 SEHNR and CDR2 FQNEAQ come from the germline V gene (reference sequence). Trimming left V 1 base short and J 0 bases short, with 9 bases between. The CDR3 has 15 residues. CDR3 bases: TGTGCCAGCAGCTTAGAAGGGGCCATGAACACTGAAGCTTTCTTT. As protein: CASSLEGAMNTEAFF.

This clonotype was seen more than once but under ten times. The chain has TRBV4-1 and TRBJ2-3, with D unresolved. The V gene's germline CDR1 is MGHRA and CDR2 YSYEKL. This CDR3 spans 13 amino acids. Trimming took 3 bases from V and 0 from J, leaving 4 bases between them. The CDR3 region is CASSHTSTDTQYF. The CDR3 DNA sequence: TGCGCCAGCAGCCACACTAGCACAGATACGCAGTATTTT.

The V and J genes are TRBV4-1 and TRBJ2-7; D may be TRBD1 (5 bases). This CDR3 comprises 16 residues. V lost 0 bases and J lost 2, with 14 bases in between. From germline, CDR1 is MGHRA and CDR2 YSYEKL. In nucleotides, the CDR3 is TGCGCCAGCAGCCAAGATCCCCTGGGGCTAGCCTACGAGCAGTACTTC. It encodes CASSQDPLGLAYEQYF.

This sequence joins TRBV5-8 and TRBJ2-5; D call uncertain. Trimming removed 4 bases from V and 5 bases from J, with 9 bases in between. The CDR3 contains 12 residues. Germline values: CDR1 SGHTS, CDR2 YDEGEE. This CDR3 is CASSPVVETQYF. CDR3 coding DNA: TGTGCCAGCAGCCCGGTGGTGGAGACCCAGTACTTC.

The chain couples TRBV11-2 to TRBJ2-7, with a possible D match to TRBD2 (6 bases). V dropped 3 bases and J dropped 6 bases, with 12 bases sitting between them. Per germline, CDR1 SGHAT and CDR2 FQNNGV. This CDR3 region has 13 residues. CDR3 coding DNA: TGTGCCAGCAGCTTCAGGGAGGTCCTCGAGCAGTACTTC. Translation gives CASSFREVLEQYF.

The V gene is TRBV25-1, the J gene TRBJ2-5, with D possibly matching TRBD1 (6 bases). Germline values: CDR1 MGHDK, CDR2 SYGVNS. The ends were cut back, 2 bases at V and 2 bases at J, with 12 bases in the middle. This CDR3 contains 15 residues. DNA of the CDR3: TGTGCCAGCAGTGAAGCTCAGGGGCTACAAGAGACCCAGTACTTC. Residues: CASSEAQGLQETQYF.

The chain employs TRBV20-1 and TRBJ1-1; 7 nucleotides line up with TRBD1. Germline trimming cut 0 bases from V and 0 bases from J; bases unmatched to any gene: 4. This CDR3 is built from 15 residues. CDR1 DFQATT and CDR2 SNEGSKA come from the germline V gene (reference sequence). The CDR3 DNA reads as TGCAGTGCTAGAGATAGGACAGGATTGAACACTGAAGCTTTCTTT. This translates into CSARDRTGLNTEAFF.

Only a few counts were recorded for this clonotype. The CDR3 coding sequence is TGCAGCGTTGCAGCGGGAGCCGTCAATGAGCAGTTCTTC. This sequence encodes CSVAAGAVNEQFF. The rearrangement links TRBV29-1 to TRBJ2-1, with 8 bases identical to TRBD2. With V trimmed by 4 bases and J by 6 bases, 5 bases remained unmatched. The CDR3 is 13 residues long. Germline CDR1 SQVTM, CDR2 ANQGSEA.

In nucleotides, the CDR3 is TGTGCCAGCAGTTGGACAGGGGCCACTGAAGCTTTCTTT. It yields the protein CASSWTGATEAFF. This chain connects TRBV27 to TRBJ1-1, with 9 bases fitting TRBD1. Unmatched junction bases numbered 1, after V lost 4 bases and J lost 4 bases. Germline loops: CDR1 MNHEY, CDR2 SMNVEV (reference sequence). The CDR3 sequence is 13 residues long.

This clonotype has more than one count but fewer than ten. The chain links TRBV20-1 to TRBJ2-5; D perhaps matches TRBD1 (5 bases). The assigned J gene may be wrong: the sequence end matches TRBJ2-7 better. The germline CDR1 and CDR2 sequences are DFQATT and SNEGSKA (reference sequence). This CDR3 has 11 amino acids. The DNA for the CDR3 is TGCAGTGCTAAGGACATTTACGAGCAGTACTTC. Translation: CSAKDIYEQYF.